This TCR beta chain was profiled in a study of cytomegalovirus exposure and HLA in healthy donors (dated by TCRdb to between 2016 and 2019). Study-wide context: An earlier analysis of roughly 610 of the donors reported 250 to 350 Gb of sequence data and some 110 million unique TCR beta sequences obtained from approximately 180 million T cells. Among 398 genotyped donors of the cohort, an average of around 240,000 unique TCR beta nucleotide sequences were sequenced per donor, roughly a sixth of them non-productive. Approximately 330 gigabases of sequencing data and tens of millions of unique TCR sequences made up an early release that covered 500 to 650 HLA-typed donors. All discovery cohort repertoires had been generated on a single sequencing platform. Because of strong linkage in the cohort, five DR-DQ haplotypes were treated as single units for association and clustering. The number of typed donors differed by locus: roughly 629-640 for A, B, C, DRB1 and DQB1; 522 for DQA1; 600 to 610 for DPA1; and roughly 450 for DPB1. In a later genetic analysis, genome-wide SNP genotypes for about 60% of the 666 donors were used, and that subset was treated as a discovery cohort. The study combined high-throughput TCR immunosequencing, statistical association of individual TCRs with disease status, and machine learning to predict cytomegalovirus infection status. The study aimed to test whether cataloging public T cell receptors could reveal signatures of past pathogen exposure. Of the 300 to 450 genotyped donors, approximately 81% were placed in the genetic ancestry cluster associated with self-reported Caucasian donors. HLA typing covered class I and class II loci at four-digit resolution. To study patterns of TCR occurrence, a later analysis re-analyzed previously published TCR beta repertoires from 700 or so donors and added high-resolution HLA genotyping. Rather than using new phenotypic data, the later analysis identified candidate immune exposures from TCR beta sequences and from how often those sequences occurred across donors. Donor age, sex, ethnicity and CMV serostatus were compiled together with the repertoire data. In an earlier analysis of over 550 of the donors, high-throughput TCR beta sequencing was used to judge whether each TCR beta V gene segment behaved as functional or pseudogenic. A separate validation cohort of about 110 different subjects was used in addition to the 666-subject first cohort. The T cell repertoires of under 750 subjects were profiled by immunosequencing and related to cytomegalovirus serostatus.

The cohort consisted of 666 healthy bone marrow donors. Cohort members were all nominally healthy when sampled, although unrecorded immune exposures were likely present. The donor was CMV seronegative and was included in the group of several hundred seronegative cohort members. A peripheral blood sample was collected from each donor, and TCR beta sequencing was performed on peripheral blood mononuclear cells. The Qiagen DNeasy Blood Extraction Kit was used to extract genomic DNA from the blood cell samples. The CDR3 has 15 amino acids, counting the end cysteine and phenylalanine. Just the 45-base CDR3 DNA is kept, in frame starting at base 1. V is reduced by 0 bases and J by 4 bases, leaving a spacing of 13 bases between them. Sequences MGHRA (CDR1) and YSYEKL (CDR2) are obtained from the germline V gene. Notes on this clone: Its recognized antigen is unknown. Base qualities are not recorded, but no much larger clone differs from it by a single base.

Libraries came from the immunoSEQ multiplex PCR assay. For the multiplex PCR, a mixture combining 60 forward primers for TCR Vbeta segments and 13 reverse primers for TCR Jbeta segments was used. The CDR3 region of rearranged TCR beta genes was amplified from genomic DNA by a multiplex PCR assay. On the Illumina HiSeq System, the amplified TCR beta libraries were sequenced as 87-base-pair reads. In the source study's methods: A later analysis counted approximately 84 million unique TCR beta chains across the 666 repertoires, and 10 million to 11 million of these chains were shared by at least two donors. A nearest-neighbor algorithm error-corrected the raw reads and collapsed the reads into unique sequences, merging closely related sequences to remove PCR and sequencing errors. CDR3 sequences were aligned to IMGT reference sequences to assign V, D and J gene segments. For a sequence to be retained, a match of at least six nucleotides was required to both a V gene segment and a J gene segment. Rearrangements were called productive when the CDR3 lacked stop codons and stayed in frame with V and J; all others were non-productive. Following IMGT convention, CDR3 was defined as the stretch from the second conserved V-encoded cysteine to the conserved J-encoded phenylalanine. The earlier analysis of 500 to 750 of the donors excluded any sequence lacking an unambiguous match to a single V gene segment. In an earlier analysis of approximately 500 of the donors, a V segment was called functional when productive rearrangements were above 56.7%, and segregating when the standard deviation between donors exceeded 5%. A statistical classification framework was built for diagnosing cytomegalovirus status from the catalog of TCR beta chain sequences. A later analysis assigned V and J genes by comparing TCR nucleotide sequences with IMGT/GENE-DB human TR gene sequences. Using the TCRdist pipeline, a later analysis assigned CDR3 sequences along with most-parsimonious VDJ recombination scenarios. In a later analysis, each TCR beta chain was defined by its CDR3 amino acid sequence together with its V-gene family, and reads without a unique V-gene family were excluded. As a way to deal with suspected cross-contamination and a sequencing artifact, a later analysis dropped nearly 600 nucleotide sequences that were highly shared and had low generation probability. In a later analysis, a clonal expansion index for each public chain was calculated from normalized within-repertoire ranks of inferred template counts. A later analysis computed generation probabilities with a VDJ recombination model fitted to out-of-frame rearrangements, and checked the results against IGoR. In a later analysis, hypergeometric tests were used to score TCR-TCR, TCR-HLA and TCR-CMV co-occurrence, with a repertoire-size bias correction applied to TCR pairs. To estimate false discovery rates, a later analysis permuted the HLA or CMV assignments 20 times. In a later analysis, co-occurring TCRs were grouped using DBSCAN, and TCRdist sequence similarity was added for clustering within HLA-allele-positive subsets. For co-occurrence clustering, repertoires with fewer than 30,000 or more than 120,000 public chains were excluded, along with roughly 5 repertoires with anomalous nucleotide sharing. TCRdb's version of the immuneACCESS table is confined to in-frame rearrangements and falls short of the full clone set. An unresolved V gene accounts for under half of the shortfall where checked; the remainder is of unknown origin. V and J calls and clone size are as listed in that table; D and trimming were resolved from the DNA. The sample table lists about 110,000 clones, around 86% of them with a count of one. Under 2.5% of the sample belongs to the ten largest clones.

Points the paper makes about the study in general: Because counts were too low, roughly 18 rarely observed V segments, including chromosome 9 orphons, were left out of the earlier analysis of 587 of the donors. The authors suggested that the approach could potentially be extended to other disease states and immunological phenotypes. According to a later analysis, most CMV-associated TCR beta chains appeared to be HLA-restricted, and the HLA associations seemed to be driven largely by CMV exposure. In vitro tests confirmed that a few of the cytomegalovirus-associated TCR beta chains recognize cytomegalovirus antigens. Because HLA typing was unavailable for some donors at each locus, only the typed subset was used in association tests. Linkage disequilibrium might explain the correlated functional status among segregating V segments, but an unknown experimental factor could not be excluded. Compared with equally common non-associated chains, HLA-associated TCR beta chains in a later analysis were more clonally expanded and had lower generation probabilities. For the cohort, immune exposure information was limited to CMV serostatus. Roughly uniform sequencing depth across donors was assumed in presence/absence analyses, although this assumption may not hold. A further reported finding was that TCR beta sequences accurately predicted the HLA-A and HLA-B alleles for most subjects in the first cohort. In a later genetic analysis, a missense DCLRE1C variant was associated with V-gene and J-gene trimming of TCR beta chains, and the association was replicated in an independent cohort. In an earlier analysis of about 540 of the donors, most TCR beta V segments were observed in productive rearrangements about 87% or about 30% of the time, broadly matching IMGT annotations. At a false discovery rate of 0.05, a later analysis linked under 20,000 TCR beta sequences to specific HLA alleles. In this cohort, only TCR beta chains were sequenced, and detectable features were limited by the absence of alpha or paired-chain data. Some IMGT-functional V segments, including TRBV6-2 and TRBV6-3, could not be told apart with the 87-base-pair reads, so those segments were excluded. A total of 150 to 200 TCR beta chains were listed by the study as associated with cytomegalovirus. When HLA alleles, especially DR and DQ, strongly co-occurred, TCR associations were difficult to assign to individual alleles. Compared with the approximately 720-donor mean, donors in an Asian-associated ancestry cluster had fewer N-insertions in productive TCRs, according to a later genetic analysis. A later analysis found that TCR association rates varied across HLA loci, with DRB1 alleles showing the most associated TCRs and HLA-C alleles the fewest. A cluster of highly shared sequence variants was judged likely to be a technical artifact of the sequencing pipeline. The classifier was reported to diagnose cytomegalovirus status with high specificity and sensitivity in both the original cohort and the validation cohort. Most TCR sequences were observed very rarely across donors, whereas some public TCRs were present in many individuals. According to a later analysis, parvovirus B19, influenza, CMV and Epstein-Barr virus appeared linked to several top co-occurrence clusters.

Sequenced input: PBMCs. The chain is encoded by TRBV4-1 joined to TRBJ2-7; D gene: possibly TRBD1, on 6 matching bases. This receptor was obtained from a woman in her twenties or thirties in good health and CMV-seronegative. The nucleotides read TGCGCCAGCAGCCAAGAGCCGGCCAGGGGATACGAGCAGTACTTC. Its protein product is CASSQEPARGYEQYF.